These 24 T cell receptor beta chains came from one sample sequenced in a study of cytomegalovirus exposure and HLA in healthy donors. The table came from immunoSEQ multiplex PCR; TCRdb's copy has only in-frame clones and leaves some out. The table has about 43,000 clones, more than 85% seen once. The specimen sequenced was PBMCs. All receptors come from a man in his late teens or twenties in good health and CMV-seronegative.

The sample holds one count of this clone. The V call is TRBV13, the J call TRBJ2-1; TRBD2 might be the D (6 bases). Trimming took 3 bases from V and 2 from J, leaving 14 bases between them. The CDR3 is made up of 16 amino acids. CDR1 is PRHDT and CDR2 is FYEKMQ in the germline V gene (reference sequence). CDR3 residues: CASSLSSGGPYNEQFF. DNA for the CDR3: TGTGCCAGCAGCTTGAGCTCCGGAGGGCCCTACAATGAGCAGTTCTTC. The entire variable domain, with the rest obtained from reference TRBV13 and TRBJ2-1, is as follows: AAGVIQSPRHLIKEKRETATLKCYPIPRHDTVYWYQQGPGQDPQFLISFYEKMQSDKGSIPDRFSAQQFSDYHSELNMSSLELGDSALYFCASSLSSGGPYNEQFFGPGTRLTVL.

The chain employs TRBV9 and TRBJ2-1; 11 bases map to TRBD2. The V segment lost 1 base and the J segment 5 bases; nucleotides outside the gene matches: 2. Per the germline V gene, CDR1 is SGDLS and CDR2 is YYNGEE. The CDR3 has 15 amino acids. CDR3 in amino acids: CASSVLAGGDNEQFF. CDR3 sequence (DNA): TGTGCCAGCAGCGTACTAGCGGGGGGAGACAATGAGCAGTTCTTC.

J is TRBJ2-7 and V is TRBV7-9; 9 nucleotides agree with TRBD1. Germline V CDR1 and CDR2: SEHNR, FQNEAQ (reference sequence). This CDR3 is 14 amino acids long. V gave up 8 bases and J gave up 3 bases; unmatched junction bases: 8. The chain's CDR3 is CASGRTGVGYEQYF. The DNA for the CDR3 is TGTGCCAGCGGAAGGACAGGGGTGGGCTACGAGCAGTACTTC.

This sequence joins TRBV28 and TRBJ2-7, with TRBD2 as a possible D gene (5 bases). The CDR3 length is 15 residues. Germline CDR1 MDHEN, CDR2 SYDVKM. V was shortened by 6 bases and J by 2 bases, with 17 bases between the two germline ends. CDR3 in amino acids: CASSPSWTATYEQYF. In nucleotides, the CDR3 is TGTGCCAGCAGCCCTAGCTGGACGGCCACCTACGAGCAGTACTTC.

The gene calls are TRBV18 and TRBJ2-7; D not certain. The CDR3 covers 15 residues. Per the germline V gene, CDR1 is KGHSH and CDR2 is LQKENI. V was pared by 5 bases and J by 2 bases, with 16 bases between. Written as DNA, the CDR3 is TGTGCCAGCTCAGTAAACATGAAGTTAACCTACGAGCAGTACTTC. Its protein product is CASSVNMKLTYEQYF.

The chain is built from TRBV5-8 and TRBJ2-1, with 10 bases matching TRBD2. With V trimmed by 4 bases and J by 7 bases, 2 bases remained unmatched. The germline gives CDR1 SGHTS, CDR2 YDEGEE. CDR3 size: 13 residues. The DNA for the CDR3 is TGTGCCAGCAGCCCAGCGGGGGGGAATGAGCAGTTCTTC. Translating it yields CASSPAGGNEQFF.

The V and J genes are TRBV9 and TRBJ1-5; D unresolved. The CDR3 spans 14 residues. Germline assignment: CDR1 SGDLS and CDR2 YYNGEE. With 0 bases removed from V and 0 bases from J, the gap between germline ends came to 4 bases. In DNA form, the CDR3 reads TGTGCCAGCAGCGTAGGTTATAGCAATCAGCCCCAGCATTTT. It yields the protein CASSVGYSNQPQHF.

The chain has TRBV28 and TRBJ2-7; D gene uncertain. Trimming pared 5 bases from V and 2 bases from J, leaving 10 bases between. CDR1 and CDR2 (germline): MDHEN, SYDVKM. This CDR3 is built from 13 residues. The CDR3 reads CASSIDFTYEQYF. For the CDR3, the DNA is TGTGCCAGCAGTATCGACTTTACCTACGAGCAGTACTTC. The full variable domain, its missing parts supplied by reference TRBV28 and TRBJ2-7, is DVKVTQSSRYLVKRTGEKVFLECVQDMDHENMFWYRQDPGLGLRLIYFSYDVKMKEKGDIPEGYSVSREKKERFSLILESASTNQTSMYLCASSIDFTYEQYFGPGTRLTVT.

This chain uses TRBV7-9 with TRBJ1-6, with TRBD1 matching over 7 bases. After removal of 2 bases from V and 6 bases from J, the junction contained 4 bases not matched to a gene. There are 15 residues in the CDR3. Germline CDR1 and CDR2: SEHNR and FQNEAQ (reference sequence). Here the CDR3 DNA reads TGTGCCAGCAGCTTACAACAGGGGACTAATTCACCCCTCCACTTT. It translates to CASSLQQGTNSPLHF.

The chain is built from TRBV5-1 and TRBJ2-5; weak D call: TRBD1 (6 bases). Germline CDR1 is SGHRS and CDR2 is YFSETQ. The CDR3 totals 16 residues. V was pared by 3 bases and J by 2 bases, with 17 bases between. DNA for the CDR3: TGCGCCAGCAGCTCAGGACAGACCCCGTCTCAAGAGACCCAGTACTTC. Encoded protein: CASSSGQTPSQETQYF.

The CDR3 reads CASSLGQGLVGYTF. As DNA, the CDR3 is TGTGCCAGCAGCCTCGGACAGGGCCTCGTCGGCTACACCTTC. This rearrangement joins TRBV7-8 to TRBJ1-2; 8 bases line up with TRBD1. This CDR3 has 14 amino acids. V lost 5 bases, J lost 8 bases, and 10 bases stayed unmatched. Germline V gives CDR1 SGHVS, CDR2 FQNEAQ.

This sequence joins TRBV21-1 and TRBJ1-5; TRBD1 is the table's D call, not checked against the DNA. TRBV21-1 corresponds to a pseudogene. The CDR3 length is 14 residues. The CDR3, as DNA: TGTGCCAGCAGTACCAGGGGTGGCAATCAGCCCCAGCATTTT. Protein sequence: CASSTRGGNQPQHF.

The V and J genes are TRBV19 and TRBJ1-1, with TRBD1 identical over 10 bases. This CDR3 has 13 amino acids. V was pared by 4 bases and J by 11 bases, with 7 bases of the junction left unmatched. CDR1 LNHDA and CDR2 SQIVND come from the germline V gene (reference sequence). The CDR3 region has the DNA TGTGCCAGTAGTAGAGGGACAGGGGAATGGGCTTTCTTT. It translates to CASSRGTGEWAFF.

The table lists this clone with a few counts. The CDR3 DNA reads TGTGCCAGTAGTATAGGCGGGGGGTCGGATACGCAGTATTTT. This sequence encodes CASSIGGGSDTQYF. The chain couples TRBV19 to TRBJ2-3, with 8 bases fitting TRBD2. The ends lost 1 base at V and 6 bases at J; junction bases unmatched: 3. Per the germline V gene, CDR1 is LNHDA and CDR2 is SQIVND (reference sequence). This CDR3 region has 14 residues. Full variable domain (outside the CDR3, taken from reference TRBV19 and TRBJ2-3): DGGITQSPKYLFRKEGQNVTLSCEQNLNHDAMYWYRQDPGQGLRLIYYSQIVNDFQKGDIAEGYSVSREKKESFPLTVTSAQKNPTAFYLCASSIGGGSDTQYFGPGTRLTVL.

The rearrangement uses TRBV2 and TRBJ1-5; the D is unclear. Trimming left V 5 bases short and J 2 bases short, with 7 bases between. Germline V lookup: CDR1 SNHLY, CDR2 FYNNEI. The CDR3 has 13 amino acids. The CDR3 protein is CASSYQGNQPQHF. The CDR3 nucleotides are TGTGCCAGCAGTTATCAGGGCAATCAGCCCCAGCATTTT.

V gene TRBV5-6 combines with J gene TRBJ1-2, with 11 bases matching TRBD1. The CDR3 extends over 13 amino acids. Germline CDR1 is SGHDT and CDR2 is YYEEEE. V was pared by 4 bases and J by 8 bases, with 4 bases of the junction left unmatched. The CDR3 bases are TGTGCCAGCAGCCAGGACAGGGGGCTCGGCTACACCTTC. Its protein product is CASSQDRGLGYTF.

V is TRBV19 and J is TRBJ1-4; D gene uncertain. Germline loops: CDR1 LNHDA, CDR2 SQIVND (reference sequence). The V and J ends lost 6 bases and 7 bases respectively, with 18 bases between them. The CDR3 has 15 amino acids. The CDR3 bases are TGTGCCAGTAGCCCGCTGGCGGGGATGCGTGAAAAACTGTTTTTT. It translates to CASSPLAGMREKLFF.

This clone was detected once. This chain uses TRBV6-6 with TRBJ2-7; D gene uncertain. The germline gives CDR1 MNHNY, CDR2 SVGAGI (reference sequence). This CDR3 has 13 amino acids. Trimming shortened V by 0 bases and J by 7 bases, and 10 bases separated the two germline ends. The CDR3 bases are TGTGCCAGCAGTTACTCGAACGGTTTGGAGCAGTACTTC. Translation gives CASSYSNGLEQYF.

This chain's CDR3 is CASSVVSGGNTIYF. As DNA, the CDR3 is TGTGCCAGCAGCGTAGTATCAGGGGGAAACACCATATATTTT. The chain couples TRBV9 to TRBJ1-3; perhaps TRBD1 as D (5 bases). V dropped 0 bases and J dropped 4 bases, with 8 bases sitting between them. This CDR3 spans 14 amino acids. CDR1 is SGDLS and CDR2 is YYNGEE in the germline V gene.

The J gene is TRBJ2-1, the V gene TRBV7-9; 9 bases fit TRBD2. The germline V gene has CDR1 SEHNR and CDR2 FQNEAQ (reference sequence). The length of the CDR3 is 19 residues. Germline trimming cut 1 base from V and 1 base from J; bases unmatched to any gene: 11. This CDR3 is CASSLGGKVSGSSYNEQFF. CDR3 in DNA: TGTGCCAGCAGCTTAGGGGGGAAGGTTAGCGGGAGTTCCTACAATGAGCAGTTCTTC. The complete variable domain, with remaining parts taken from reference TRBV7-9 and TRBJ2-1, reads DTGVSQNPRHKITKRGQNVTFRCDPISEHNRLYWYRQTLGQGPEFLTYFQNEAQLEKSRLLSDRFSAERPKGSFSTLEIQRTEQGDSAMYLCASSLGGKVSGSSYNEQFFGPGTRLTVL.

The chain links TRBV7-9 to TRBJ2-5; 9 positions match TRBD2. This CDR3 has 16 residues. Trimming removed 3 bases from V and 5 bases from J; junction bases left unmatched: 10. The V gene's germline CDR1 is SEHNR and CDR2 FQNEAQ (reference sequence). DNA of the CDR3: TGTGCCAGCAGCTTCCCTCGGGCTAGCGGGGAGGAGACCCAGTACTTC. Translation gives CASSFPRASGEETQYF.

This chain links TRBV9 with TRBJ1-3; D is possibly TRBD1 (5 bases). CDR1 is SGDLS, CDR2 YYNGEE, per germline. The CDR3 length is 14 residues. With 1 base removed from V and 6 bases from J, the gap between germline ends came to 11 bases. CDR3 protein: CASSVRGEVNTIYF. The CDR3 region has the DNA TGTGCCAGCAGCGTAAGAGGGGAGGTAAACACCATATATTTT.

The chain uses TRBV6-5 and TRBJ1-2; D remains unclear. The V gene lost 6 bases and the J gene lost 3 bases, with 14 bases spanning the gap. This CDR3 is 14 amino acids long. CDR1 is MNHEY, CDR2 SVGAGI, per germline. The CDR3 spells CASRRVNAYYGYTF. The CDR3 DNA reads as TGTGCCAGCAGGAGGGTAAACGCGTACTATGGCTACACCTTC.

V usage is TRBV29-1 and J usage is TRBJ2-5; TRBD1 might be the D (7 bases). Deletions cut 8 bases from V and 6 bases from J, with 19 bases between. Looked up from germline, CDR1 is SQVTM and CDR2 is ANQGSEA. CDR3 size: 13 residues. The CDR3 DNA reads TGCAGCACTGAGGGCAGGGGGGATCAGACCCAGTACTTC. Its translation: CSTEGRGDQTQYF. Based on the CDR3 plus reference TRBV29-1 and TRBJ2-5, the full variable domain is SAVISQKPSRDICQRGTSLTIQCQVDSQVTMMFWYRQQPGQSLTLIATANQGSEATYESGFVIDKFPISRPNLTFSTLTVSNMSPEDSSIYLCSTEGRGDQTQYFGPGTRLLVL.